Included here is one T cell receptor (beta chain) sequence, with context. The antigen is unknown. The sample originates from a study of T cells in localized non-small cell lung cancer. Study results and caveats: Longer survival (overall) was linked to higher T cell density in blood. Sequence data derive from only one tumor region, so heterogeneity remains possible. Uninvolved neighboring lung showed the greatest T cell clonality, exceeding tumor. For the top 100 tumor clones, a median roughly 56 also appeared in adjacent lung.

Method: immunoSEQ multiplex PCR; TCRdb's copy keeps in-frame clones and lacks some. The sample records 20,000 to 25,000 clones, 80% to 90% being singletons. Germline assignment: CDR1 MNHEY and CDR2 SVGAGI. The V segment lost 6 bases and the J segment 4 bases; nucleotides outside the gene matches: 4. This CDR3 spans 13 amino acids. The starting material was PBMCs, obtained before any cancer treatment. This chain links TRBV6-5 with TRBJ2-5; 8 nucleotides match TRBD1. This TCR was recovered from a man aged 35-69 years with stage II squamous cell lung carcinoma. The CDR3 region is CASSPQGGETQYF. In DNA form, the CDR3 reads TGTGCCAGCAGCCCACAGGGGGGAGAGACCCAGTACTTC.